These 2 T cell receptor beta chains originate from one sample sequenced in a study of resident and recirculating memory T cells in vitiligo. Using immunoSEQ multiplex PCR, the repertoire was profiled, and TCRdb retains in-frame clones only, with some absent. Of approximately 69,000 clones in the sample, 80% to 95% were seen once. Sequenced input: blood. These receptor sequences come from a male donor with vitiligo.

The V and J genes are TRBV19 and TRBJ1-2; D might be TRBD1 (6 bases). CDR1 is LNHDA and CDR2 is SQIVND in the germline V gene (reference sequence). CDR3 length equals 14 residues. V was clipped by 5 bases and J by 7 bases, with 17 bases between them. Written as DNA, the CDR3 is TGTGCCAGTAGTGTCCCCTCAGTCAGGGGTGGCTACACCTTC. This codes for CASSVPSVRGGYTF.

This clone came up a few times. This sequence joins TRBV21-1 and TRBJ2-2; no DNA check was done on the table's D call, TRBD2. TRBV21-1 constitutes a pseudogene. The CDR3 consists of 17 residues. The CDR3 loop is CASSKYPSHSHTGELFF. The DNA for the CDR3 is TGTGCCAGCAGCAAATACCCTAGCCACTCTCACACCGGGGAGCTGTTTTTT.